The 8 T cell receptor beta chains in this list originate from one sample, sequenced in a study of CXCR3-negative and CXCR3-positive naive CD8 T cells. UMI labels and 5' RACE were used to prepare the TRB cDNA libraries. TCRdb reworked the 5' RACE reads into one entry per CDR3 protein, no DNA. This sample's table has thousands of distinct CDR3 sequences. Sequenced material: naive CXCR3- CD8+ T cells from blood. Noted subset: CD45RO-CCR7+CD27+CD95- naive CD8+ T cells lacking CXCR3 (TNR3-). These TCRs come from a human donor in good health. Some clones in this sample may be carry-over from other donors' samples.

The V call is TRBV7-2, the J call TRBJ2-7; TCRdb reports TRBD2, a call that lacks DNA to check it against. The CDR3 is 18 amino acids. The germline V gene has CDR1 SGHTA and CDR2 FQGNSA. The CDR3: CASSLETSGRPTSYEQYF.

This rearrangement joins TRBV29-1 to TRBJ2-5; TCRdb's D call of TRBD1 is untestable without DNA. Germline V gene data show CDR1 as SQVTM and CDR2 as ANQGSEA. The CDR3 loop spans 14 amino acids. This chain's CDR3 is CSVDQGAGEETQYF.

CDR3 amino acids: CASTLTSGGIGETQYF. The chain links TRBV7-9 to TRBJ2-5; TCRdb's D gene call, TRBD2, goes unchecked for lack of DNA. This CDR3 is built from 16 residues. Germline lookup yields CDR1 SEHNR and CDR2 FQNEAQ (reference sequence).

Judged by frequency, this clonotype is medium-sized. The rearrangement uses TRBV20-1 and TRBJ2-1. The CDR3 sequence is 12 residues long. The germline V gene encodes CDR1 DFQATT and CDR2 SNEGSKA (reference sequence). CDR3 in amino acids: CSARDLNNEQFF.

The chain uses TRBV6-2 or TRBV6-3 and TRBJ1-4; TCRdb's D gene call, TRBD1, goes unchecked for lack of DNA. CDR1 is MNHEY and CDR2 is SVGEGT in the germline V gene. The CDR3 runs to 12 residues. CDR3 sequence: CASWGPDEKLFF.

The chain uses TRBV20-1 and TRBJ2-3; TCRdb reports TRBD2, a call that lacks DNA to check it against. The germline V gene encodes CDR1 DFQATT and CDR2 SNEGSKA (reference sequence). This CDR3 is 14 amino acids long. CDR3 sequence: CSAPAGTSTDTQYF.

V and J are TRBV29-1 and TRBJ2-7; TCRdb returns TRBD1, unconfirmable since there is no DNA. This CDR3 spans 13 amino acids. Germline V gives CDR1 SQVTM, CDR2 ANQGSEA. CDR3 in amino acids: CSVGGGHSYEQYF.

The CDR3 spells CASSPGTRGPDTQYF. The V gene is TRBV7-8, the J gene TRBJ2-3; TCRdb's assignment of TRBD2 cannot be checked, as there is no DNA. Germline CDR1 and CDR2: SGHVS and FQNEAQ. CDR3 size: 15 residues.